These 14 T cell receptor beta chains originate from one sample sequenced in a study of identical twins. TCRdb redid the calling of the 5' RACE reads with MiXCR, one entry per CDR3 protein. The repertoire includes fewer than 800,000 distinct CDR3 sequences, roughly 7.1% of them detected once, and less than 2% sits in the top ten. The same specimen was also included in a second study, on yellow fever vaccine responses in identical twins.

Input material: PBMCs. Receptors originate from a woman younger than 30 in good health.

This CDR3 reads CASRARQSGELFF. CDR3 bases: TGTGCCAGCAGGGCCCGACAGTCCGGGGAGCTGTTTTTT. The genes are TRBV2 and TRBJ2-2; a weak D match, TRBD1 (5 bases). Trimming stripped 6 bases from V and 6 bases from J, with 11 bases between. The CDR3 runs to 13 residues. Germline V CDR1 and CDR2: SNHLY, FYNNEI.

V usage is TRBV5-1 and J usage is TRBJ2-1; 8 nucleotides align to TRBD1. The ends lost 4 bases at V and 4 bases at J; junction bases unmatched: 13. The CDR3 loop spans 17 amino acids. Germline CDR1 is SGHRS and CDR2 is YFSETQ. The CDR3 loop reads CASSVRTGTGPYNEQFF. CDR3 DNA: TGCGCCAGCAGCGTAAGAACCGGGACAGGTCCATACAATGAGCAGTTCTTC.

This clonotype was found many times. The rearrangement links TRBV10-3 to TRBJ2-1, with 10 nucleotides matching TRBD2. The CDR3 is made up of 15 amino acids. The junction had 4 bases not matched to a gene; V was cut back by 7 bases and J by 1 base. The germline gives CDR1 ENHRY, CDR2 SYGVKD. The CDR3 spells CAIKDSGGSYNEQFF. CDR3 DNA: TGTGCCATCAAGGATAGCGGGGGGTCCTACAATGAGCAGTTCTTC.

The chain is built from TRBV6-1 and TRBJ1-5; D call uncertain. Per the germline V gene, CDR1 is MNHNS and CDR2 is SASEGT. CDR3 length: 14 amino acids. V lost 2 bases to trimming and J lost 5 bases, with 10 bases between them. The CDR3 is CASSETGNHQPQHF. DNA for the CDR3: TGTGCCAGCAGTGAAACGGGGAACCATCAGCCCCAGCATTTT.

There are a few counts of this clonotype. The chain carries TRBV21-1 and TRBJ2-1; the tabulated D call, TRBD2, remains unverified against the DNA. TRBV21-1 is a pseudogene segment. This CDR3 region has 17 residues. CDR3 residues: CASSLKRAPPSGNEQFF. For the CDR3, the DNA is TGTGCCAGCAGCCTAAAGAGGGCCCCGCCGTCTGGCAATGAGCAGTTCTTC.

This clonotype was seen repeatedly, ten times or more. The V and J genes are TRBV11-2 and TRBJ2-7, with 8 bases aligning to TRBD1. From germline, CDR1 is SGHAT and CDR2 FQNNGV. J gave up 0 bases and V 5 bases, and 3 bases lay outside the gene matches. This CDR3 is 14 amino acids long. CDR3: CASSKGQGSYEQYF. Written as DNA, the CDR3 is TGTGCCAGCAGCAAAGGACAGGGCTCCTACGAGCAGTACTTC.

This clonotype occurred a few times. This chain joins TRBV20-1 and TRBJ1-5, with D possibly being TRBD1 (5 bases). The CDR3 has 16 amino acids. CDR1 DFQATT and CDR2 SNEGSKA come from the germline V gene (reference sequence). The V end was cut by 2 bases, the J end by 0 bases, with 14 bases between. This CDR3 is CSARTAGQISNQPQHF. The CDR3 DNA reads as TGCAGTGCTAGAACAGCTGGACAAATTAGCAATCAGCCCCAGCATTTT.

This clonotype was seen a handful of times. The chain links TRBV29-1 to TRBJ1-4, with TRBD1 identical over 10 bases. V was clipped by 6 bases and J by 1 base; unmatched bases: 5. The CDR3 length is 15 residues. Germline values: CDR1 SQVTM, CDR2 ANQGSEA. The CDR3 nucleotides read TGCAGCGTAGGGACAGGGGAACGAACTAATGAAAAACTGTTTTTT. Its translation is CSVGTGERTNEKLFF.

The rearrangement links TRBV11-3 to TRBJ2-7, with 7 bases fitting TRBD1. Germline-derived CDR1 and CDR2 are SGHNT and YENEEA. The CDR3 loop spans 16 amino acids. The V gene end was trimmed by 5 bases and the J gene end by 1 base; junction bases not matched to a gene: 11. In DNA, the CDR3 is TGTGCCAGCAGCACAAAGACAGGGCCGATTTCCTACGAGCAGTACTTC. Its protein is CASSTKTGPISYEQYF.

In this sample, this clonotype turned up a few times. The J gene is TRBJ1-4, the V gene TRBV7-9; D is undetermined. Germline V gene lookup returns CDR1 SEHNR and CDR2 FQNEAQ (reference sequence). The CDR3 is 11 residues long. The V gene lost 1 base and the J gene lost 10 bases, with 4 bases spanning the gap. CDR3 DNA sequence: TGTGCCAGCAGCTTAGAACGAAAACTGTTTTTT. It yields the protein CASSLERKLFF.

This chain links TRBV14 with TRBJ2-1, with D perhaps being TRBD1 or TRBD2 (5 bases each). The V end lost 1 base, the J end lost 4 bases, and 20 bases lay between the germline ends. The CDR3 is 18 amino acids. Germline CDR1 and CDR2: SGHDN and FVKESK. The chain's CDR3 is CASSQGSETWGWYNEQFF. CDR3 in DNA: TGTGCCAGCAGCCAAGGGTCCGAGACTTGGGGGTGGTACAATGAGCAGTTCTTC.

This clonotype showed up many times. V gene TRBV29-1 combines with J gene TRBJ2-1; perhaps TRBD2 as D (6 bases). Germline CDR1 SQVTM, CDR2 ANQGSEA. The V end lost 8 bases, the J end lost 7 bases, and 12 bases lay between the germline ends. The CDR3 covers 11 residues. Here the CDR3 reads CSITEGNEQFF. CDR3 coding DNA: TGCAGCATCACGGAGGGAAATGAGCAGTTCTTC.

The J gene is TRBJ2-1, the V gene TRBV4-2; the match to TRBD2 covers 7 bases. V gave up 1 base and J gave up 9 bases; unmatched junction bases: 12. CDR3 length equals 16 residues. Germline CDR1 LGHNA, CDR2 YNFKEQ. Written as DNA, the CDR3 is TGTGCCAGCAGCCAAGCCGAGGGAGGGGAGGTGGGTGAGCAGTTCTTC. This codes for CASSQAEGGEVGEQFF.

Only a few counts were recorded for this clonotype. The chain has TRBV16 and TRBJ2-2; TRBD1 matches at 8 bases. The CDR3 runs 15 residues. Germline V gives CDR1 KGHSY, CDR2 FQNENV. V trimming: 1 base; J trimming: 8 bases; junction bases outside the gene matches: 6. The CDR3 spells CASSQFQGASGELFF. The CDR3 DNA reads TGTGCCAGCAGCCAATTCCAGGGGGCCTCAGGGGAGCTGTTTTTT.